This paragraph covers one TCR beta chain sequence. There are 16 residues in the CDR3. CDR1 is KGHDR and CDR2 is SFDVKD in the germline V gene. The ends lost 3 bases at V and 5 bases at J; junction bases unmatched: 7. The sample comes from a study of blood T cell repertoires in COVID-19. Study summary: Italy, Spain and the United States were the sources of the convalescent and acute COVID-19 samples.

Per the original methods: Estimation of nucleated cell counts was performed using reference gene primer amplification. Sequencing was performed with immunoSEQ multiplex PCR; in TCRdb, only in-frame clones are kept and a portion is missing. The V and J calls and clone size are taken from that table; D and trimming were inferred from the DNA. The data contain a few hundred thousand clones, 86% of them singletons. The sequenced sample was PBMCs or T cells enriched from blood (not recorded which). The chain combines TRBV24-1 with TRBJ1-2; TRBD1 matches 11 bases. The sequence was obtained from a woman between 40 and 55 years old with acute COVID-19. CDR3: CATSDPGTGGGYGYTF. The CDR3 DNA reads as TGTGCCACCAGTGATCCCGGGACAGGGGGAGGATATGGCTACACCTTC.